This T cell receptor (beta chain) is drawn from a study of blood T cell repertoires in COVID-19. Measured with immunoSEQ multiplex PCR; TCRdb has only the in-frame clones, and not every one. The sample includes over 200,000 clones, 80% to 90% of them seen just once. Germline CDR1 reads MDHEN; CDR2 reads SYDVKM. Trimming took off 3 bases at V and 7 bases at J, with 18 bases between the two ends. The CDR3 is 15 amino acids. This clone was seen a handful of times. The sequencing sample was made of PBMCs or T cells enriched from blood (not recorded which). The clonotype originates from a man between 18 and 35 years old who had recovered from COVID-19. J is TRBJ1-2 and V is TRBV28; D gene ambiguous. This CDR3 is CASSFGGNLRGGYTF. CDR3 sequence (DNA): TGTGCCAGCAGTTTCGGAGGGAACCTTCGGGGTGGCTACACCTTC.